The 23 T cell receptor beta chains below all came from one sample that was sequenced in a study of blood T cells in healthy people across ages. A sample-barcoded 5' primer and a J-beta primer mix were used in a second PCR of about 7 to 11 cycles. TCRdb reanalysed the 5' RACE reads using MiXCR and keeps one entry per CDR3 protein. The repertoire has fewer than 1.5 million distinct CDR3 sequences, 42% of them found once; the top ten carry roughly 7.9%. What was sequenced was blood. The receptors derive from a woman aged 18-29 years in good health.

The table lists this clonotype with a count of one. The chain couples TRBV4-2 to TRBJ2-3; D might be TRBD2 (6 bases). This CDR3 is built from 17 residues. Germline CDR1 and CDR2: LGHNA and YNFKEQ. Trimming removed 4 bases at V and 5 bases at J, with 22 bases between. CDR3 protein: CASSPAKGEEGEDTQYF. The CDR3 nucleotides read TGTGCCAGCAGCCCCGCCAAAGGGGAGGAAGGGGAAGATACGCAGTATTTT.

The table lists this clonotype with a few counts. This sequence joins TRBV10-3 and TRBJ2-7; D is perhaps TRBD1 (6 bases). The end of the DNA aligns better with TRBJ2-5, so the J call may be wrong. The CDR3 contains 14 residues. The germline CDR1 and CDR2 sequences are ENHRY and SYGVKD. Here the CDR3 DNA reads TGTGCCATCAGGGGGGCGGGCACCCAAGAGACCCAGTACTTC. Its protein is CAIRGAGTQETQYF.

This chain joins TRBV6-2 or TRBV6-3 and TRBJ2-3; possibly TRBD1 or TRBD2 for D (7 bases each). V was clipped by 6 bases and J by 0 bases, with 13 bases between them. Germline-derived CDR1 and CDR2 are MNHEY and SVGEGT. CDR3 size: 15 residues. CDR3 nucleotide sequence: TGTGCCAGCAGAAGCGGGACAGCTAGCACAGATACGCAGTATTTT. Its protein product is CASRSGTASTDTQYF.

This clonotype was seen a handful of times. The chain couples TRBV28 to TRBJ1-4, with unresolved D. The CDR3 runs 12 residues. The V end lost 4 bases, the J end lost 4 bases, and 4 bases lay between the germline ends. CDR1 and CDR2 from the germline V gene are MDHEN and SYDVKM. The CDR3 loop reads CASSYYNEKLFF. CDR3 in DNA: TGTGCCAGCAGTTATTATAATGAAAAACTGTTTTTT. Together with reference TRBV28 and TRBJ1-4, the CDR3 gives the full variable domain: DVKVTQSSRYLVKRTGEKVFLECVQDMDHENMFWYRQDPGLGLRLIYFSYDVKMKEKGDIPEGYSVSREKKERFSLILESASTNQTSMYLCASSYYNEKLFFGSGTQLSVL.

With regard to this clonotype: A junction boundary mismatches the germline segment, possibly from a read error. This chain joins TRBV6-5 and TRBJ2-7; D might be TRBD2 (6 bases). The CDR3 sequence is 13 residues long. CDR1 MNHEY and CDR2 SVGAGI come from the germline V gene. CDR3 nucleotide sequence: TGTACCAGCAGTTACGGGAGCCAGGGTCTTCAGTACTTC. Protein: CTSSYGSQGLQYF.

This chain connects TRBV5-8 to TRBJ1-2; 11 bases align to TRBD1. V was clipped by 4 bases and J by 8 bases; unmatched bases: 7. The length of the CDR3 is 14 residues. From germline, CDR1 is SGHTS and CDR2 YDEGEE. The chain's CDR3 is CASSVSGTGGGYTF. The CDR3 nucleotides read TGTGCCAGCAGCGTCTCCGGGACAGGGGGAGGCTACACCTTC.

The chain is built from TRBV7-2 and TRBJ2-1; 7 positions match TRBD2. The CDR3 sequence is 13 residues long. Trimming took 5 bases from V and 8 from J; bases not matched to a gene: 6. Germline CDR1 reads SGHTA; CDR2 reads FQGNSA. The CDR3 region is CASSASRGDEQFF. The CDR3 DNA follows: TGTGCCAGCAGCGCCTCCCGGGGGGATGAGCAGTTCTTC.

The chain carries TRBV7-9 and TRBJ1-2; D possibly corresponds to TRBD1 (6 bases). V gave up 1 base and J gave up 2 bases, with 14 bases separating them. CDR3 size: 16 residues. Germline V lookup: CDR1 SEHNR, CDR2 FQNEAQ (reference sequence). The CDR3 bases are TGTGCCAGCAGCTTAGAAGCGGGGGCTGGCAACTATGGCTACACCTTC. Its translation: CASSLEAGAGNYGYTF.

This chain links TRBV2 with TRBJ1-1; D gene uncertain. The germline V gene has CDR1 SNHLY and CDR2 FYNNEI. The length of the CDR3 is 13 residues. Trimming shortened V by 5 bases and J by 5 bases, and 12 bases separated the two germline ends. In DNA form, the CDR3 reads TGTGCCAGCAGTACGTGGGGAGGTACTGAAGCTTTCTTT. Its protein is CASSTWGGTEAFF.

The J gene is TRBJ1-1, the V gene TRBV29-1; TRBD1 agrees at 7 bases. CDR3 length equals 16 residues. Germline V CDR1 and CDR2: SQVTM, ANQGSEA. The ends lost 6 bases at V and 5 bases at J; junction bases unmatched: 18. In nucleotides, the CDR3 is TGCAGCGTCCACCCCAGAGACAGGGAAGGTATGACTGAAGCTTTCTTT. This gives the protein CSVHPRDREGMTEAFF.

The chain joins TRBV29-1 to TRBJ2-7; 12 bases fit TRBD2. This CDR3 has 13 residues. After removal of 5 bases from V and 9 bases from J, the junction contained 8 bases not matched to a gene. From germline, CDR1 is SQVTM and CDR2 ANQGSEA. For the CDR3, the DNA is TGCAGCGTTCTCCCTAGCGGGAGGGAAGGGCAGTACTTC. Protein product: CSVLPSGREGQYF.

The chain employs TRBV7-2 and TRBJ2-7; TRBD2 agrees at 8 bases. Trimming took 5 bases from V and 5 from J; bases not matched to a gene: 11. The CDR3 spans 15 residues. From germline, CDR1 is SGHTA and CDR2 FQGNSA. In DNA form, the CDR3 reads TGTGCCAGCAGCGCCGGACGAGCGGGAGCCCACGAGCAGTACTTC. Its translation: CASSAGRAGAHEQYF.

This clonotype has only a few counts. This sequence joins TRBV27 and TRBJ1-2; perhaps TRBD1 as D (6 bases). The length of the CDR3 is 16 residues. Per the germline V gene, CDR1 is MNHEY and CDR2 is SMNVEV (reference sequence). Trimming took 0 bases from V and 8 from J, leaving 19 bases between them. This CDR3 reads CASSLSGGGGVSGYTF. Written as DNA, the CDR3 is TGTGCCAGCAGTTTATCGGGGGGAGGGGGTGTGTCGGGCTACACCTTC.

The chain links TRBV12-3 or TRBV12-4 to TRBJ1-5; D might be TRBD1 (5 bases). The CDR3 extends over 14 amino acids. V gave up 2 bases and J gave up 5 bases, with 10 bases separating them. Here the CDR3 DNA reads TGTGCCAGCAGTTTATTCAGGGTTGATCAGCCCCAGCATTTT. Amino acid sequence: CASSLFRVDQPQHF.

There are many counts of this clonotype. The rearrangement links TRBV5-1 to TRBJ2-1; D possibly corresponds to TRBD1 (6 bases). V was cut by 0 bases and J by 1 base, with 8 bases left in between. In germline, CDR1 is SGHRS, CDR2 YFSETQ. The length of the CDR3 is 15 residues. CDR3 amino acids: CASSLVGTSYNEQFF. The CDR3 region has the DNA TGCGCCAGCAGCTTGGTTGGGACATCCTACAATGAGCAGTTCTTC.

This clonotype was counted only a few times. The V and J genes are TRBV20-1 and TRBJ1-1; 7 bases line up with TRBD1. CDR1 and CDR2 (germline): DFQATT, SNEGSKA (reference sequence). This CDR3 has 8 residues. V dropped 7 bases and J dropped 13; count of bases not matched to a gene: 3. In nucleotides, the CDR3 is TGCAGTGGGGGGGACAGTTTCTTT. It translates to CSGGDSFF.

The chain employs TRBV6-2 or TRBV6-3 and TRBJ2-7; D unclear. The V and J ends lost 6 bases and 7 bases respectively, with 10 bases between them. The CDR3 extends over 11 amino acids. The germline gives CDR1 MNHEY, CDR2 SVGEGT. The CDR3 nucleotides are TGTGCCAGCAGAACGGTCAATGAGCAGTACTTC. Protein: CASRTVNEQYF.

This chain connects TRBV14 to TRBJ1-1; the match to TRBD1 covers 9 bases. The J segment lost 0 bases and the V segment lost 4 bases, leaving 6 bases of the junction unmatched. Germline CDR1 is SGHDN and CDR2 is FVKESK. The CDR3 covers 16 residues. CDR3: CASSPDRGFMNTEAFF. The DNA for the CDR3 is TGTGCCAGCAGCCCTGACAGGGGGTTTATGAACACTGAAGCTTTCTTT.

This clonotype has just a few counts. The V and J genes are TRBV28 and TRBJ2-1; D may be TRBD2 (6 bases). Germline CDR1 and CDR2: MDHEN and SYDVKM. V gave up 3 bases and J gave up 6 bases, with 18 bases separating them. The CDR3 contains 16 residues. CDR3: CASSFSIRGVINEQFF. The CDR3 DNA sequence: TGTGCCAGCAGTTTTAGTATCCGCGGGGTGATCAATGAGCAGTTCTTC. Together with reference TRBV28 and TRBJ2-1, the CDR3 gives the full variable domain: DVKVTQSSRYLVKRTGEKVFLECVQDMDHENMFWYRQDPGLGLRLIYFSYDVKMKEKGDIPEGYSVSREKKERFSLILESASTNQTSMYLCASSFSIRGVINEQFFGPGTRLTVL.

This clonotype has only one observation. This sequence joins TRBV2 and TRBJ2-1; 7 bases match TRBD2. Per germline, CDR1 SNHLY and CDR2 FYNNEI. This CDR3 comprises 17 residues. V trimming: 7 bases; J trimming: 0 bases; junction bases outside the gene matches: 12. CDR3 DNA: TGTGCCAGCATTGCGGGAGATGGCCGGGGCTCCTACAATGAGCAGTTCTTC. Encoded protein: CASIAGDGRGSYNEQFF. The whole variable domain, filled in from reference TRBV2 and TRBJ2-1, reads EPEVTQTPSHQVTQMGQEVILRCVPISNHLYFYWYRQILGQKVEFLVSFYNNEISEKSEIFDDQFSVERPDGSNFTLKIRSTKLEDSAMYFCASIAGDGRGSYNEQFFGPGTRLTVL.

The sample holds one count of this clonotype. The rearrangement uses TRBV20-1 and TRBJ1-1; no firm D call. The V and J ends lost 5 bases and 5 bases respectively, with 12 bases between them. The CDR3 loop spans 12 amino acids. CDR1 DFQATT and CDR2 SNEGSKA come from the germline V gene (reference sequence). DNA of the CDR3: TGCAGTGCTGCCCGAACGTGGACTGAAGCTTTCTTT. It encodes CSAARTWTEAFF.

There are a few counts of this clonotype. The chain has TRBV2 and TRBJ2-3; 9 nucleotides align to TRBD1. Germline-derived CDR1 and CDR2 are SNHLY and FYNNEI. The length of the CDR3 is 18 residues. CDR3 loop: CVSTGQGQGLRWRDTQYF. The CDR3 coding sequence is TGTGTCTCCACCGGCCAGGGACAGGGTTTAAGGTGGCGGGATACGCAGTATTTT.

Here the CDR3 reads CAISSGRGDQPQHF. DNA of the CDR3: TGTGCCATCAGTTCCGGCAGGGGCGATCAGCCCCAGCATTTT. V is TRBV10-3 and J is TRBJ1-5, with D possibly matching TRBD1 (6 bases). The CDR3 sequence is 14 residues long. The V gene lost 5 bases and the J gene lost 5 bases, with 13 bases spanning the gap. Germline CDR1 and CDR2: ENHRY and SYGVKD.